Included here is one T cell receptor beta chain sequence, with context. Its cognate antigen is unknown. This record belongs to a study of cytomegalovirus exposure and HLA in healthy donors. Whole-study results and caveats: Association with HLA alleles at 0.05 false discovery rate was found for around 17,000 TCR beta sequences in a later analysis.

PCR employed 60 Vbeta and 13 Jbeta primers. Sequenced by immunoSEQ multiplex PCR; TCRdb stores in-frame clones only, minus some. The table records about 130,000 clones, about four fifths of them present only once. The TCR was taken from a woman in her thirties or forties in good health and CMV-seropositive. Sequencing input: PBMCs.

The CDR3 DNA reads as TGTGCCAGCAGTCCCAGGGGGAAAAGAAATGAAAAACTGTTTTTT. This codes for CASSPRGKRNEKLFF. The V gene is TRBV28, the J gene TRBJ1-4; 7 nucleotides match TRBD1. In germline, CDR1 is MDHEN, CDR2 SYDVKM. The CDR3 runs to 15 residues. Trimming removed 5 bases from V and 5 bases from J; junction bases left unmatched: 8.